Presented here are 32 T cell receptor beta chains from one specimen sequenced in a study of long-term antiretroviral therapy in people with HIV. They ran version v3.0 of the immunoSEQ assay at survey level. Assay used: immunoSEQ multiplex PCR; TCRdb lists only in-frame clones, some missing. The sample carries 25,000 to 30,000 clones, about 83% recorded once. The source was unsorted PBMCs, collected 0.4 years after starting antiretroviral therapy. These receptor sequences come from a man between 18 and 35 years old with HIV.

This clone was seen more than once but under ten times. CDR3 nucleotide sequence: TGTGCCAGCAGCGCCCCAGGGGGGAGCTCCTACGAGCAGTACTTC. Its translation: CASSAPGGSSYEQYF. The chain employs TRBV7-9 and TRBJ2-7; a weak D match, TRBD1 (7 bases). Trimming removed 5 bases from V and 0 bases from J, with 14 bases in between. Germline V gene data show CDR1 as SEHNR and CDR2 as FQNEAQ (reference sequence). This CDR3 contains 15 residues.

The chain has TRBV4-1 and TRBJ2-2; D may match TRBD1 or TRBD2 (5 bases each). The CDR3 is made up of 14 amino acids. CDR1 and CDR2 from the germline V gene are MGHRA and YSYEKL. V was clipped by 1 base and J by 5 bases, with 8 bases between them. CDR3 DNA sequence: TGCGCCAGCAGCCAAGTCGGGGCTACCGGGGAGCTGTTTTTT. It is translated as CASSQVGATGELFF.

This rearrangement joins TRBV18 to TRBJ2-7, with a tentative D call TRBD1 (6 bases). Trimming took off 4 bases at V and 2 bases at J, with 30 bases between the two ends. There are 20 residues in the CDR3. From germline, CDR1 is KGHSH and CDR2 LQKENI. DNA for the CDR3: TGTGCCAGCTCACTCAGATCGGGACAATATAGTCCTGGACCTCCCTACGAGCAGTACTTC. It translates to CASSLRSGQYSPGPPYEQYF. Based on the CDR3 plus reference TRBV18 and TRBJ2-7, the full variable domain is NAGVMQNPRHLVRRRGQEARLRCSPMKGHSHVYWYRQLPEEGLKFMVYLQKENIIDESGMPKERFSAEFPKEGPSILRIQQVVRGDSAAYFCASSLRSGQYSPGPPYEQYFGPGTRLTVT.

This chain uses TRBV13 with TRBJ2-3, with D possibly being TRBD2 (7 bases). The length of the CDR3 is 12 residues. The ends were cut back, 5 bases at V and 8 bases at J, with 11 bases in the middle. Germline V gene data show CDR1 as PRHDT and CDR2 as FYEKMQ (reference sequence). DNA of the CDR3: TGTGCCAGCAGCGAACGGGGGGCTACGCAGTATTTT. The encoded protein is CASSERGATQYF. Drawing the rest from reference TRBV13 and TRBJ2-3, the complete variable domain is AAGVIQSPRHLIKEKRETATLKCYPIPRHDTVYWYQQGPGQDPQFLISFYEKMQSDKGSIPDRFSAQQFSDYHSELNMSSLELGDSALYFCASSERGATQYFGPGTRLTVL.

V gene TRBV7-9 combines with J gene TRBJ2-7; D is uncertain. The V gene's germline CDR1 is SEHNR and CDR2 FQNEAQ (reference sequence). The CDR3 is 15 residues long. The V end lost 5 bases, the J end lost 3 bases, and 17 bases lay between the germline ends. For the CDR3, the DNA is TGTGCCAGCAGCCCCCCCCCGGTCCTACTCTACGAGCAGTACTTC. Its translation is CASSPPPVLLYEQYF. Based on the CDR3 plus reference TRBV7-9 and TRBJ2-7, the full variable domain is DTGVSQNPRHKITKRGQNVTFRCDPISEHNRLYWYRQTLGQGPEFLTYFQNEAQLEKSRLLSDRFSAERPKGSFSTLEIQRTEQGDSAMYLCASSPPPVLLYEQYFGPGTRLTVT.

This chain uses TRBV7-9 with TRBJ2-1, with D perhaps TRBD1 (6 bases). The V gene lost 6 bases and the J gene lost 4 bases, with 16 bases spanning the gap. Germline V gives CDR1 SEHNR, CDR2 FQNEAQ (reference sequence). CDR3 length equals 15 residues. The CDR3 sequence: CASSWDISGYNEQFF. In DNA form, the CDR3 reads TGTGCCAGCAGTTGGGACATCTCAGGTTACAATGAGCAGTTCTTC.

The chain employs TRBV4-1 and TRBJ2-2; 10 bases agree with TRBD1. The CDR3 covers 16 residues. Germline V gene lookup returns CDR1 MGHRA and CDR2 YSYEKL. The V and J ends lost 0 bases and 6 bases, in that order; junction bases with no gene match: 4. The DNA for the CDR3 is TGCGCCAGCAGCCAAGAAGGACAGGGGGGTCCCGGGGAGCTGTTTTTT. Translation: CASSQEGQGGPGELFF.

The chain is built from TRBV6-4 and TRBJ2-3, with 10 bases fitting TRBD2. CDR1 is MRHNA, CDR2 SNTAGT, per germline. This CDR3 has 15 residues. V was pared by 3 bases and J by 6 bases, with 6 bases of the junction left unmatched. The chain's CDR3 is CASSELASGGDTQYF. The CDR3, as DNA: TGTGCCAGCAGTGAGCTGGCTAGCGGGGGCGATACGCAGTATTTT.

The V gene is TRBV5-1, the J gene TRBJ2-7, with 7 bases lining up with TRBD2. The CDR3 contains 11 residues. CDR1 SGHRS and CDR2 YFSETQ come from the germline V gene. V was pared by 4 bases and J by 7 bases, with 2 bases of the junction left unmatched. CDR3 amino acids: CASSRAGEQYF. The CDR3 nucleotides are TGCGCCAGCAGCAGAGCGGGAGAGCAGTACTTC.

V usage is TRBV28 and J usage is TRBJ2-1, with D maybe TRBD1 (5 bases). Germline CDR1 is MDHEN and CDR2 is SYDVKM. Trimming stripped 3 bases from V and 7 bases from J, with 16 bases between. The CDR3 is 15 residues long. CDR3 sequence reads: CASSFKRTAGNEQFF. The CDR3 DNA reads TGTGCCAGCAGTTTCAAGCGAACGGCAGGGAATGAGCAGTTCTTC.

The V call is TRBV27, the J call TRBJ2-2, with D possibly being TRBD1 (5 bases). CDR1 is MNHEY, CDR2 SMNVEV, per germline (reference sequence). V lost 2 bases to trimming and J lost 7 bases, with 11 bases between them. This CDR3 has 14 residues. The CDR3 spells CASSLGRVDGELFF. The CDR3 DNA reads TGTGCCAGCAGTTTAGGCAGGGTAGACGGGGAGCTGTTTTTT.

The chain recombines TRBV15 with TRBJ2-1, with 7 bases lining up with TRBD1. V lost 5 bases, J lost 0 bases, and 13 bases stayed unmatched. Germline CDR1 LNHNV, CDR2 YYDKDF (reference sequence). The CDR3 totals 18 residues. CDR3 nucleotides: TGTGCCACCAGCTCCATAACTACGACAGGGAGCTCCTACAATGAGCAGTTCTTC. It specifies CATSSITTTGSSYNEQFF.

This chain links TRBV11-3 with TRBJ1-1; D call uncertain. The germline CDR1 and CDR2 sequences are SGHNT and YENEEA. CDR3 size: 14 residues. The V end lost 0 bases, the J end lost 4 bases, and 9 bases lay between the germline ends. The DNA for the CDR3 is TGTGCCAGCAGCTTAGACCCGGGCGTCACTGAAGCTTTCTTT. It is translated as CASSLDPGVTEAFF.

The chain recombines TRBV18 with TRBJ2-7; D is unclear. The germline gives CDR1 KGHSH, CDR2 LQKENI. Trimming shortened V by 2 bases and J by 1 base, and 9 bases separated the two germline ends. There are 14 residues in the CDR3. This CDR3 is CASSPGTESYEQYF. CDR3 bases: TGTGCCAGCTCACCAGGAACAGAGTCCTACGAGCAGTACTTC.

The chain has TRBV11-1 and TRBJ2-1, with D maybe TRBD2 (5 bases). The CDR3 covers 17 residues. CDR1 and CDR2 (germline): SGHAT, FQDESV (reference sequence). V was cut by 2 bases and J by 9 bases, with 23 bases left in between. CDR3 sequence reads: CASSLRGGVGVSSEQFF. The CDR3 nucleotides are TGTGCCAGCAGCTTACGAGGTGGGGTGGGAGTCAGTAGTGAGCAGTTCTTC.

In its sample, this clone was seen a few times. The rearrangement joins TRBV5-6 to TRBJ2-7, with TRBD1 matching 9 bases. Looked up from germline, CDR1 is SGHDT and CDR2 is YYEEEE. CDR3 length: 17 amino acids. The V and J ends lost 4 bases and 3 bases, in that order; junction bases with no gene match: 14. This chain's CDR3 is CASSPPHLGTGFYEQYF. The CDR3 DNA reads TGTGCCAGCAGCCCACCACACCTAGGGACAGGGTTCTACGAGCAGTACTTC.

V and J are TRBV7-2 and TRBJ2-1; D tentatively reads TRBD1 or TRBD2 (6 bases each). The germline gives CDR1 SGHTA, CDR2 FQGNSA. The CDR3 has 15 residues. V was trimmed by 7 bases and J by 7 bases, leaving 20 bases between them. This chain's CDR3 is CASNPFPGAGNEQFF. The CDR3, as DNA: TGTGCCAGCAACCCGTTTCCGGGGGCAGGGAATGAGCAGTTCTTC.

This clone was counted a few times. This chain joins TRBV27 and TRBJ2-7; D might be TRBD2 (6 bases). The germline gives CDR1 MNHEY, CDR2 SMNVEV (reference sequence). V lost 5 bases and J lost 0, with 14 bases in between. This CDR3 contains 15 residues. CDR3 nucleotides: TGTGCCAGCAGTAGCTCGCGGGGCCGCTCCTACGAGCAGTACTTC. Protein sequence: CASSSSRGRSYEQYF.

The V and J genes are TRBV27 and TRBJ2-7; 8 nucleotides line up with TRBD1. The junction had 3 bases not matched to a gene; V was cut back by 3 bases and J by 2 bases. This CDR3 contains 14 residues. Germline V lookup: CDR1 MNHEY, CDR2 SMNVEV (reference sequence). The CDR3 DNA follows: TGTGCCAGCAGTTTTGCCAGGGGGCCCTACGAGCAGTACTTC. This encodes CASSFARGPYEQYF.

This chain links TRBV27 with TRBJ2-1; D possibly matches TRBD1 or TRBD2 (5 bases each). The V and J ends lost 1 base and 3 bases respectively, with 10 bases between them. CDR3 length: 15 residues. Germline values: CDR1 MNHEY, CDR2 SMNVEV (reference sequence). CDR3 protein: CASSLLGDYYNEQFF. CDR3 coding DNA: TGTGCCAGCAGTTTATTGGGGGATTACTACAATGAGCAGTTCTTC.

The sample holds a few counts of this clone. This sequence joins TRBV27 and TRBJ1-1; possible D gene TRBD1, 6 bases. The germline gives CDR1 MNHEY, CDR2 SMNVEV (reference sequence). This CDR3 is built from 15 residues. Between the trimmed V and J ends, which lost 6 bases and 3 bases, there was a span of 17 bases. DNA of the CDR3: TGTGCCAGCAGCTTCTCAGGGGCCCGGTACACTGAAGCTTTCTTT. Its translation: CASSFSGARYTEAFF.

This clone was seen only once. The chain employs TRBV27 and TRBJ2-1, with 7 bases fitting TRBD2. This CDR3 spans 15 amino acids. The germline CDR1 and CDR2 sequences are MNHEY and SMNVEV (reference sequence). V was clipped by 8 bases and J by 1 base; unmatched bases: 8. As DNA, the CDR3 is TGTGCCAGCTCCTTAACCGGGGGGTCCTACAATGAGCAGTTCTTC. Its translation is CASSLTGGSYNEQFF.

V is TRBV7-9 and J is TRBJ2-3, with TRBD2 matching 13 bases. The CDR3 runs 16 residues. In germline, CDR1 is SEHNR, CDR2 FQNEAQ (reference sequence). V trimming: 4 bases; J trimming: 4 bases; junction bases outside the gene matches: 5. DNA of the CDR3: TGTGCCAGCAGCTCCGGGACTAGCGGGATCGCAGATACGCAGTATTTT. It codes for CASSSGTSGIADTQYF.

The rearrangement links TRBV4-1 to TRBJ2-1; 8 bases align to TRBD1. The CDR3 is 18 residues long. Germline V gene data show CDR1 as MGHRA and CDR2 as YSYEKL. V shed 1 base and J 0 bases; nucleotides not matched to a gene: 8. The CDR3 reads CASSQGPQGGSSYNEQFF. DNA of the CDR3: TGCGCCAGCAGCCAAGGCCCACAGGGGGGAAGCTCCTACAATGAGCAGTTCTTC.

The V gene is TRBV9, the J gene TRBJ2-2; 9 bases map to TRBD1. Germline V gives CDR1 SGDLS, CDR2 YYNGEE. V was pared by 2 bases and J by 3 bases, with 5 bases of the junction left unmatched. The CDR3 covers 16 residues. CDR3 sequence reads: CASSVSWDRDTGELFF. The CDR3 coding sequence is TGTGCCAGCAGCGTTTCATGGGACAGGGACACCGGGGAGCTGTTTTTT.

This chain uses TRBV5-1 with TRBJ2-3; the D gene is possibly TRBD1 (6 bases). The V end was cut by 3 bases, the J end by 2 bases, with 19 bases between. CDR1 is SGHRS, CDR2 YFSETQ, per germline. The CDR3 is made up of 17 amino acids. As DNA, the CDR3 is TGCGCCAGCAGCTCAAGACAGGTGGAAGGAATCACAGATACGCAGTATTTT. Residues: CASSSRQVEGITDTQYF.

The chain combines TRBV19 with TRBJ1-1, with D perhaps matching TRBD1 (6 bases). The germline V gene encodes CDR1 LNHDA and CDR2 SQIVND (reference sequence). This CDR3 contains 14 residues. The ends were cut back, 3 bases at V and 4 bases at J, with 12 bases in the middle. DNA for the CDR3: TGTGCCAGTAGTATGACGGGGGCGCGCACTGAAGCTTTCTTT. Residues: CASSMTGARTEAFF.

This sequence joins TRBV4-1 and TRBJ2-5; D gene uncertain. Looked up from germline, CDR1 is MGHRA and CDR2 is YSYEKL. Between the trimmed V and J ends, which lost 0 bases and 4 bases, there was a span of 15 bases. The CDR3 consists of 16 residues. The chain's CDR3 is CASSQDSRAQGETQYF. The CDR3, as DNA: TGCGCCAGCAGCCAAGATTCAAGGGCCCAAGGAGAGACCCAGTACTTC.

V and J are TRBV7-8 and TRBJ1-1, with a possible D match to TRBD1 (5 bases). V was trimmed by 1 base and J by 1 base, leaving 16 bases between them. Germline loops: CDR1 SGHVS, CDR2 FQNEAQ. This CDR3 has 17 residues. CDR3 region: CASSLDLPGRENTEAFF. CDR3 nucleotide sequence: TGTGCCAGCAGCTTAGATCTTCCAGGGAGAGAGAACACTGAAGCTTTCTTT.

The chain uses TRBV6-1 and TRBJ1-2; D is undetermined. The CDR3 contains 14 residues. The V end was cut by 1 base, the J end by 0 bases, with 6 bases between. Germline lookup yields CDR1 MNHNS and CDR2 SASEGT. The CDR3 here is CASSEVGTNYGYTF. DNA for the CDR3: TGTGCCAGCAGTGAAGTAGGGACTAACTATGGCTACACCTTC.

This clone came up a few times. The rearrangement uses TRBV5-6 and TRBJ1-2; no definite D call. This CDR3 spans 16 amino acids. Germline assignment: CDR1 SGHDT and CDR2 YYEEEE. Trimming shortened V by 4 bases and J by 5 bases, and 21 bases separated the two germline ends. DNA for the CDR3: TGTGCCAGCAGCCCTACCCAGACCGGGCCGGGGTATGGCTACACCTTC. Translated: CASSPTQTGPGYGYTF. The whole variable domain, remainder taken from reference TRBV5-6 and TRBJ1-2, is DAGVTQSPTHLIKTRGQQVTLRCSPKSGHDTVSWYQQALGQGPQFIFQYYEEEERQRGNFPDRFSGHQFPNYSSELNVNALLLGDSALYLCASSPTQTGPGYGYTFGSGTRLTVV.

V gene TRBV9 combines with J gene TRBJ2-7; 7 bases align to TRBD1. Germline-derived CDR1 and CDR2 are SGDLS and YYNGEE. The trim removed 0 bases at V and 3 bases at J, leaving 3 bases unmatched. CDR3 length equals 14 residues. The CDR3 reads CASSVEGAGYEQYF. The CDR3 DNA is TGTGCCAGCAGCGTAGAGGGGGCTGGCTACGAGCAGTACTTC.